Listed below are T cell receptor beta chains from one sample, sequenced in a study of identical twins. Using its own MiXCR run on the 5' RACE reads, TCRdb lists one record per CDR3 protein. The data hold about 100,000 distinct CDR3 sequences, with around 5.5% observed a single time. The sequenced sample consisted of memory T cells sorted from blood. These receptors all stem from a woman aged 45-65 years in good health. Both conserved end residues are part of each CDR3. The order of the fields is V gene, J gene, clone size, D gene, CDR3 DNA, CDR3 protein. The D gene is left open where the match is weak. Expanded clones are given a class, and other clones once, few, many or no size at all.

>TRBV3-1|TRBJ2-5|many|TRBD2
TGTGCCAGCAGCCAGAGGACTAGCGGGGCCCAAGAGACCCAGTACTTC
CASSQRTSGAQETQYF
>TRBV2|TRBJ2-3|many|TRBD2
TGTGCCAGCAGTCAGACTAGCGGCAGCACAGATACGCAGTATTTT
CASSQTSGSTDTQYF
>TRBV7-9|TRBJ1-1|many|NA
TGTGCCAGCAGCTTAGCCACAGGGAGGACACATGAAGCTTTCTTT
CASSLATGRTHEAFF
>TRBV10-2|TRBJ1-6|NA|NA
TGCGCCAGCAGTGCGACAGCCAGCTCCTATAATTCACCCCTCCACTTT
CASSATASSYNSPLHF
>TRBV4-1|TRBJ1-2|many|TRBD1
TGCGCCAGCAGCCAAGTTCCCGGGACAGGGGGATATGGCTACACCTTC
CASSQVPGTGGYGYTF
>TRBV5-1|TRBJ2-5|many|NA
TGCGCCAGCAGCTTGGGGGCGGATCCAGAGACCCAGTACTTC
CASSLGADPETQYF
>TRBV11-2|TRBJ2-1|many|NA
TGTGCCAGCAGCCCCAAACCGCGGCCCGGGGGAGACAATGAGCAGTTCTTC
CASSPKPRPGGDNEQFF
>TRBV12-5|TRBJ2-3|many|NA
TGTGCTAGTGAGGGCCGGGGCACAGATACGCAGTATTTT
CASEGRGTDTQYF
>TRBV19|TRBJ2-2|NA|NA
TGTGCCAGTAGTATCAATTTATTGAACACCGGGGAGCTGTTTTTT
CASSINLLNTGELFF
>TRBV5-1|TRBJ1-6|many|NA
TGCGCCAGCAGCCCCGGACAGAGCTCCTATAATTCACCCCTCCACTTT
CASSPGQSSYNSPLHF
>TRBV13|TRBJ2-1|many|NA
TGTGCCAGCAGCCTACTCGTCGTGAGGTCCTACAATGAGCAGTTCTTC
CASSLLVVRSYNEQFF
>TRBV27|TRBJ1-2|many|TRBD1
TGTGCCAGCAGTCTCCAGGGGGGCAACTATGGCTACACCTTC
CASSLQGGNYGYTF
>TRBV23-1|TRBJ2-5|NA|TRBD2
TGCGCCAGCAGTCAATCGGGACTAGCGGGAGTAGTGGAGACCCAGTACTTC
CASSQSGLAGVVETQYF
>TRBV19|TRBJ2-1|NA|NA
TGTGCCAGTAGTATAGGGAGGGCCTGGGATGAGCAGTTCTTC
CASSIGRAWDEQFF
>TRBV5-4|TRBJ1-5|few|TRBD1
TGTGCCAGCAGCACAAACGTCACAACGCAGGGGGCAACCCAGCCCCAGCATTTT
CASSTNVTTQGATQPQHF
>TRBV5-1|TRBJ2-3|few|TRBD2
TGCGCCAGCAGCTCGGGAACTAGCGGGCGTACAGATACGCAGTATTTT
CASSSGTSGRTDTQYF
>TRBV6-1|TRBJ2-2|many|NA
TGTGCCAGCAGTAGGACTGCGATCGGGGAGCTGTTTTTT
CASSRTAIGELFF